The 17 T cell receptor beta chains in this list originate from one sample, sequenced in a study of blood T cell repertoires in COVID-19. Sequenced by immunoSEQ multiplex PCR; TCRdb stores in-frame clones only, minus some. The repertoire holds 450,000 to 500,000 clones, around 85% seen once, with roughly 3.2% in the top ten. Material for sequencing was peripheral blood. The receptors stem from a human donor in a cohort sampled during active COVID-19.

The V gene is TRBV7-2, the J gene TRBJ2-3; D is perhaps TRBD2 (6 bases). The V gene lost 2 bases and the J gene lost 6 bases, with 15 bases spanning the gap. The CDR3 contains 15 residues. Germline CDR1 is SGHTA and CDR2 is FQGNSA. The CDR3 DNA reads TGTGCCAGCAGCTTAAGTCTGACTAGTGGGGATACGCAGTATTTT. This codes for CASSLSLTSGDTQYF.

The rearrangement links TRBV9 to TRBJ2-7; 7 nucleotides match TRBD2. The germline gives CDR1 SGDLS, CDR2 YYNGEE. This CDR3 has 16 residues. V gave up 0 bases and J gave up 0 bases; unmatched junction bases: 6. The CDR3 loop reads CASSVAGSGPSYEQYF. The CDR3 DNA reads as TGTGCCAGCAGCGTAGCTGGTAGCGGGCCCTCCTACGAGCAGTACTTC. Full variable domain (remainder filled in from reference TRBV9 and TRBJ2-7): DSGVTQTPKHLITATGQRVTLRCSPRSGDLSVYWYQQSLDQGLQFLIQYYNGEERAKGNILERFSAQQFPDLHSELNLSSLELGDSALYFCASSVAGSGPSYEQYFGPGTRLTVT.

V is TRBV3-1 (or the pseudogene TRBV3-2) and J is TRBJ2-1, with 8 bases identical to TRBD2. The CDR3 contains 16 residues. Germline CDR1 and CDR2: LGHDT and YNNKEL (reference sequence). Trimming took 4 bases from V and 0 from J; bases not matched to a gene: 5. CDR3 bases: TGTGCCAGCAGCCTTCCCCTAGCGGGCTCCTACAATGAGCAGTTCTTC. Protein product: CASSLPLAGSYNEQFF.

The rearrangement joins TRBV4-1 to TRBJ2-7; D gene ambiguous. Germline V gene lookup returns CDR1 MGHRA and CDR2 YSYEKL. The CDR3 has 18 amino acids. V was cut by 1 base and J by 10 bases, with 29 bases left in between. Here the CDR3 reads CASSQAPGSLATNPDQYF. The CDR3 bases are TGCGCCAGCAGCCAAGCCCCCGGGTCCTTAGCAACGAACCCCGACCAGTACTTC.

V usage is TRBV19 and J usage is TRBJ2-7, with a possible D match to TRBD1 (6 bases). From germline, CDR1 is LNHDA and CDR2 SQIVND (reference sequence). The CDR3 extends over 14 amino acids. V gave up 2 bases and J gave up 3 bases, with 11 bases separating them. The CDR3 protein is CASSITRGGYEQYF. The DNA for the CDR3 is TGTGCCAGTAGTATAACCCGAGGGGGCTACGAGCAGTACTTC.

This clone was counted a single time. V is TRBV29-1 and J is TRBJ2-5, with 7 bases matching TRBD1. The CDR3 runs 13 residues. The V gene end was trimmed by 7 bases and the J gene end by 0 bases; junction bases not matched to a gene: 5. Germline lookup yields CDR1 SQVTM and CDR2 ANQGSEA. This CDR3 reads CSGSTGNQETQYF. The CDR3 DNA sequence: TGCAGCGGGTCGACAGGGAACCAAGAGACCCAGTACTTC.

The CDR3 sequence: CASSPTSGTDTQYF. CDR3 bases: TGTGCCAGCTCACCAACTAGCGGGACAGATACGCAGTATTTT. This rearrangement joins TRBV18 to TRBJ2-3; 9 bases line up with TRBD2. CDR3 length: 14 residues. The V gene end was trimmed by 2 bases and the J gene end by 3 bases; junction bases not matched to a gene: 0. Germline assignment: CDR1 KGHSH and CDR2 LQKENI.

This rearrangement joins TRBV2 to TRBJ2-2, with D tentatively TRBD1 (5 bases). From germline, CDR1 is SNHLY and CDR2 FYNNEI. The CDR3 has 13 amino acids. The V end was cut by 5 bases, the J end by 4 bases, with 8 bases between. CDR3 in DNA: TGTGCCAGCAGTAGGACAATCACCGGGGAGCTGTTTTTT. Translation: CASSRTITGELFF.

The chain recombines TRBV24-1 with TRBJ2-1, with 8 nucleotides matching TRBD1. V trimming: 5 bases; J trimming: 5 bases; junction bases outside the gene matches: 7. Germline loops: CDR1 KGHDR, CDR2 SFDVKD. The CDR3 extends over 15 amino acids. DNA for the CDR3: TGTGCCACCAGTGGCAGGACAGGGTGGGACAATGAGCAGTTCTTC. Protein product: CATSGRTGWDNEQFF.

The chain employs TRBV28 and TRBJ2-1, with 11 bases lining up with TRBD2. CDR3 length: 19 amino acids. V gave up 2 bases and J gave up 0 bases; unmatched junction bases: 9. Germline CDR1 is MDHEN and CDR2 is SYDVKM. The CDR3 loop is CASSLILAGGYSSYNEQFF. As DNA, the CDR3 is TGTGCCAGCAGTTTAATCCTAGCGGGAGGATATAGCTCCTACAATGAGCAGTTCTTC.

The chain carries TRBV30 and TRBJ1-3; 10 positions agree with TRBD1. Germline loops: CDR1 GTSNPN, CDR2 SVGIG (reference sequence). Losses at the gene ends were 4 bases for V and 7 bases for J; bases not matched to a gene: 10. The CDR3 contains 15 residues. The CDR3, as DNA: TGTGCCTGGAACCCCGACAGGGGGCTGTTGAACACCATATATTTT. Encoded protein: CAWNPDRGLLNTIYF.

The V call is TRBV29-1, the J call TRBJ2-7, with TRBD1 matching over 9 bases. V was clipped by 6 bases and J by 5 bases; unmatched bases: 8. Per the germline V gene, CDR1 is SQVTM and CDR2 is ANQGSEA. The CDR3 spans 13 residues. The CDR3 spells CSVGRDRVDEQYF. The CDR3 region has the DNA TGCAGCGTCGGCCGGGACAGGGTCGACGAGCAGTACTTC.

The chain carries TRBV19 and TRBJ1-1; D might be TRBD1 (5 bases). Looked up from germline, CDR1 is LNHDA and CDR2 is SQIVND (reference sequence). V lost 4 bases and J lost 7, with 19 bases in between. The CDR3 is 15 amino acids. In DNA form, the CDR3 reads TGTGCCAGTAGTACGAAATCAGGGAATCGTGGTGAAGCTTTCTTT. This gives the protein CASSTKSGNRGEAFF.

The chain joins TRBV19 to TRBJ2-1, with a tentative D call TRBD1 (5 bases). The CDR3 consists of 15 residues. Trimming took off 5 bases at V and 0 bases at J, with 11 bases between the two ends. Looked up from germline, CDR1 is LNHDA and CDR2 is SQIVND (reference sequence). CDR3 loop: CASSYDRTSYNEQFF. CDR3 sequence (DNA): TGTGCCAGTAGTTACGACAGAACCTCCTACAATGAGCAGTTCTTC. The variable domain in full, completed from reference TRBV19 and TRBJ2-1, reads DGGITQSPKYLFRKEGQNVTLSCEQNLNHDAMYWYRQDPGQGLRLIYYSQIVNDFQKGDIAEGYSVSREKKESFPLTVTSAQKNPTAFYLCASSYDRTSYNEQFFGPGTRLTVL.

The chain has TRBV6-5 and TRBJ1-2; possibly TRBD1 for D (6 bases). Trimming stripped 7 bases from V and 5 bases from J, with 20 bases between. The CDR3 consists of 15 residues. Germline V gene data show CDR1 as MNHEY and CDR2 as SVGAGI. The CDR3 nucleotides are TGTGCCAGCAACACCGGGACAAAGGGGCGTTATGGCTACACCTTC. Its protein is CASNTGTKGRYGYTF.

This clone was observed at least ten times. This sample also contains other DNA sequences that code for the same CDR3. This rearrangement joins TRBV11-2 to TRBJ2-7; D not certain. The CDR3 sequence is 12 residues long. V lost 4 bases and J 3 bases, leaving 7 bases between the germline ends. Germline values: CDR1 SGHAT, CDR2 FQNNGV. The CDR3 reads CASSSLRYEQYF. CDR3 sequence (DNA): TGTGCCAGCAGCTCCCTCCGCTACGAGCAGTACTTC. Looking up the rest from reference TRBV11-2 and TRBJ2-7 gives the full variable domain: EAGVAQSPRYKIIEKRQSVAFWCNPISGHATLYWYQQILGQGPKLLIQFQNNGVVDDSQLPKDRFSAERLKGVDSTLKIQPAKLEDSAVYLCASSSLRYEQYFGPGTRLTVT.

About this clone: Additional DNA sequences in this sample encode the identical CDR3. The CDR3 DNA is TGTGCCAGCAGCCTCGATCGGGGCAATGAGCAGTTCTTC. This translates into CASSLDRGNEQFF. The J gene is TRBJ2-1, the V gene TRBV12-3 or TRBV12-4, with a possible D match to TRBD2 (5 bases). There are 13 residues in the CDR3. V was shortened by 6 bases and J by 6 bases, with 12 bases between the two germline ends.